This T cell receptor (beta chain) was observed in a study of beta chain features in type 1 diabetes. This clone came up a few times. Central memory, naive, regulatory and stem cell-like memory CD4+ cells were sorted by CD45RO/CCR7/CD25/CD127/CD95/CD27. Every isolated RNA sample was fully reverse transcribed, so sequencing captured expressed TCRB transcripts. The data were produced by immunoSEQ multiplex PCR, yet TCRdb's version contains in-frame clones alone and is incomplete. The top ten clones hold roughly 1% of a sample with 250,000 to 300,000 clones, 7.5% to 9.5% of them seen once. Trimming left V 4 bases short and J 1 base short, with 7 bases between. The CDR3 contains 13 residues. Germline V lookup: CDR1 KGHSH, CDR2 LQKENI.

What was sequenced was central memory CD4+ T cells from blood. The V call is TRBV18, the J call TRBJ2-5; TRBD1 or TRBD2 may be the D gene (5 bases each). The sequence was obtained from a young woman in good health. CDR3 sequence reads: CASSQGTQETQYF. Here the CDR3 DNA reads TGTGCCAGCTCACAAGGGACCCAAGAGACCCAGTACTTC.